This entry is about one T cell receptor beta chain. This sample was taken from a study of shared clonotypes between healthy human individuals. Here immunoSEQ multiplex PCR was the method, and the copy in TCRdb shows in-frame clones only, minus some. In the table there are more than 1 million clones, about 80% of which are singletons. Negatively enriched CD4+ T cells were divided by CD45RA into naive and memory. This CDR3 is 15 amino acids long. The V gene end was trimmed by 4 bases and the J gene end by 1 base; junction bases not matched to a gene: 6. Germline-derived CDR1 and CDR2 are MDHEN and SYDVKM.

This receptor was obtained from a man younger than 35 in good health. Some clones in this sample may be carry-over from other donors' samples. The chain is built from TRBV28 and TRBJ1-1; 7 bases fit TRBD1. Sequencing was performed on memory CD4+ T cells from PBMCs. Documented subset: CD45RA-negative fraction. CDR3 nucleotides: TGTGCCAGCAGTTGGGGGGGACAGCAGAACACTGAAGCTTTCTTT. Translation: CASSWGGQQNTEAFF.